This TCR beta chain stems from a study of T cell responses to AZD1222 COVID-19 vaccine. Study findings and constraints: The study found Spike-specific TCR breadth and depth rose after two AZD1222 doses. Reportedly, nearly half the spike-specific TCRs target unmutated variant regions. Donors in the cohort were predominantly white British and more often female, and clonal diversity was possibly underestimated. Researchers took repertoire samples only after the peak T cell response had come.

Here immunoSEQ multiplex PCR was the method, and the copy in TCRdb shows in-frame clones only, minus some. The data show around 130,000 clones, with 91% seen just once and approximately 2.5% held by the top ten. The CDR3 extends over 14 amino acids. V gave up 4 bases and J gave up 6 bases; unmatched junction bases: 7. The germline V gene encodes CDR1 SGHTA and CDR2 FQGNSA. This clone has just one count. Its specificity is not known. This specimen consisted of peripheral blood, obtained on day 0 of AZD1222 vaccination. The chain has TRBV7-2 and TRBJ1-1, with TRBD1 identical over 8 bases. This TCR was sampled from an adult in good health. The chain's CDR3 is CASSWGQGAAEAFF. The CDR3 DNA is TGTGCCAGCAGCTGGGGCCAGGGGGCCGCTGAAGCTTTCTTT.